This T cell receptor (beta chain) was profiled in a study of cytomegalovirus exposure and HLA in healthy donors. Study-level information: Researchers found that roughly 80% of some 400 genotyped donors fell within the Caucasian-associated ancestry cluster. Study-wide results and limits: Donors were assumed by presence/absence analyses to have roughly uniform sequencing depth. Prediction of most subjects' HLA-A and HLA-B alleles by TCR beta sequences was reportedly accurate.

Vbeta (60) and Jbeta (13) primers were used in the PCR. Assay used: immunoSEQ multiplex PCR; TCRdb lists only in-frame clones, some missing. This listing includes about 120,000 clones. In regard to this clone: As yet, its antigen is unknown.

V dropped 3 bases and J dropped 12; count of bases not matched to a gene: 2. Germline V gene lookup returns CDR1 GTSNPN and CDR2 SVGIG (reference sequence). CDR3 length equals 12 residues. This sequence originates from a man aged 18 to 30 in good health and CMV-seronegative. The V call is TRBV30, the J call TRBJ2-6, with 10 positions matching TRBD1. The sequencing input was PBMCs. The CDR3 sequence: CAWRTGGPVLTF. CDR3 DNA sequence: TGTGCCTGGAGGACAGGGGGCCCCGTCCTGACTTTC.